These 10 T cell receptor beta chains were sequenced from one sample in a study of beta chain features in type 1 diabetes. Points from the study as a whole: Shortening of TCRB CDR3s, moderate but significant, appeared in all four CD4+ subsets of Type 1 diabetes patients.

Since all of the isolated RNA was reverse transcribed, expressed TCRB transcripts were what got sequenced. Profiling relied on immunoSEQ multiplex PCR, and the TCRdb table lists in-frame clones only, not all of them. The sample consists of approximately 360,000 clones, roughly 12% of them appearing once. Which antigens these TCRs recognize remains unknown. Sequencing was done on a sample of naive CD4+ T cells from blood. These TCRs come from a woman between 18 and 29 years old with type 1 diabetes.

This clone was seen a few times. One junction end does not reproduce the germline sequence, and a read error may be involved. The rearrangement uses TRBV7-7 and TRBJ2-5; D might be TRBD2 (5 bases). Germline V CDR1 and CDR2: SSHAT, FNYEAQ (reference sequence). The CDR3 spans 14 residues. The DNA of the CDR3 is TGTGCTAGCAGCCAAACCTTTGCGGGAGAGACCCAGTACTTC. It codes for CASSQTFAGETQYF.

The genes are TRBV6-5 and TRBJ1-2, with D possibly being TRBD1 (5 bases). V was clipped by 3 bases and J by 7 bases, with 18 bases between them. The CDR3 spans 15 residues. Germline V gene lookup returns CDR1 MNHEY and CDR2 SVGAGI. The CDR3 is CASSYTTSGFSGYTF. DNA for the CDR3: TGTGCCAGCAGTTATACGACCTCAGGGTTCAGTGGCTACACCTTC.

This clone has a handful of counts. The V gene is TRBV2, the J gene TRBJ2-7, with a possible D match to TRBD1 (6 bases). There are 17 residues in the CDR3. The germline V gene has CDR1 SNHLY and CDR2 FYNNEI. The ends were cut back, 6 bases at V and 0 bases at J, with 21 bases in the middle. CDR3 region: CASRTGTLRGSSYEQYF. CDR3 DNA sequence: TGTGCCAGCAGAACCGGGACACTCAGGGGAAGCTCCTACGAGCAGTACTTC.

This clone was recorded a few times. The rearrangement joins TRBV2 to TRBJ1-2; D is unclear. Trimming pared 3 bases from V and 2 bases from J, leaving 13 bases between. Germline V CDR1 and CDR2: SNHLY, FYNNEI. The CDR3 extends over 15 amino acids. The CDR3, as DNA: TGTGCCAGCAGTGATCGGGTCGGAGCAAACTATGGCTACACCTTC. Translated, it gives CASSDRVGANYGYTF.

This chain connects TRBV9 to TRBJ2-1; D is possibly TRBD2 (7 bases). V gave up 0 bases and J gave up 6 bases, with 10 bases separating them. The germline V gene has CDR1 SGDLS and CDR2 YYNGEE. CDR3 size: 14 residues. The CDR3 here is CASSVGGGFNEQFF. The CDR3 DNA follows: TGTGCCAGCAGCGTAGGGGGGGGCTTCAATGAGCAGTTCTTC. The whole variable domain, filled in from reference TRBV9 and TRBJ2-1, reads DSGVTQTPKHLITATGQRVTLRCSPRSGDLSVYWYQQSLDQGLQFLIQYYNGEERAKGNILERFSAQQFPDLHSELNLSSLELGDSALYFCASSVGGGFNEQFFGPGTRLTVL.

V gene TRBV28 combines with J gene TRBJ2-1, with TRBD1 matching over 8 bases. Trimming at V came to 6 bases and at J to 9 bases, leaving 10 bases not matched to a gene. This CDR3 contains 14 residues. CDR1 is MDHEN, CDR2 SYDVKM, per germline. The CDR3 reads CASSPADREAEQFF. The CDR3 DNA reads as TGTGCCAGCAGCCCCGCGGACAGGGAGGCTGAGCAGTTCTTC.

The CDR3 nucleotides are TGTGCCAGCAGCGAACAAACCGGGGGGCTTGGAAACACCATATATTTT. Translated: CASSEQTGGLGNTIYF. The rearrangement joins TRBV9 to TRBJ1-3, with D possibly TRBD1 on 6 matching bases. Germline CDR1 and CDR2: SGDLS and YYNGEE. The CDR3 extends over 16 amino acids. The germline V and J ends were trimmed by 3 bases and 3 bases, with 16 bases remaining between them.

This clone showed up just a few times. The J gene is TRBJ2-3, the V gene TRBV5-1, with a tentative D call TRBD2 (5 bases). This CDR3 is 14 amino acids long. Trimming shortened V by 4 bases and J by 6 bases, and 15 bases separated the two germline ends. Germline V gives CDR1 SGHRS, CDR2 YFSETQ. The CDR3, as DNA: TGCGCCAGCAGCCCGAGGGCCGCGACGGATACGCAGTATTTT. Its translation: CASSPRAATDTQYF.

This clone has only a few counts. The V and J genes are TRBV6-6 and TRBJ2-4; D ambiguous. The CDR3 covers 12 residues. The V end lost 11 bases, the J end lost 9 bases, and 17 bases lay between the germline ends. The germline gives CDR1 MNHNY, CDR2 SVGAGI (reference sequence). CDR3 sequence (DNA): TGTGCCTCCAGGCAACTCGAAAGCATTCAGTACTTC. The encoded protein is CASRQLESIQYF.

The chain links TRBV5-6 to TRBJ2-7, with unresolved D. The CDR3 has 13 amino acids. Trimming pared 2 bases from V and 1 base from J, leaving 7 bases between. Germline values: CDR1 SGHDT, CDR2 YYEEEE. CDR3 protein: CASSFDFSYEQYF. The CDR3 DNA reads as TGTGCCAGCAGCTTTGACTTTTCCTACGAGCAGTACTTC.